A selection of T cell receptor beta chains follows, all from one sample in a study of OX40 agonist ivuxolimab in advanced cancers. Sequencing was performed with immunoSEQ multiplex PCR; in TCRdb, only in-frame clones are kept and a portion is missing. Here the sample spans 55,000 to 75,000 clones, 85% being singletons. The source material was CD4+ or CD8+ T cells sorted from blood, sampled in a trial of the OX40 agonist ivuxolimab. These receptors originate from an adult with an advanced solid tumor such as melanoma, head and neck, liver or kidney cancer. Each CDR3 is given with its conserved first and last residue. The D gene is left open where the match is weak. Size values are once, few and many counts, or a class for expanded clones, and some rows have none.

>TRBV7-3|TRBD2|TRBJ2-7|NA
CASSSQAGDEQYF
TGTGCCAGCAGCTCCCAAGCGGGGGACGAGCAGTACTTC
>TRBV19|NA|TRBJ1-1|NA
CASIESGEAFF
TGTGCCAGTATCGAATCAGGTGAAGCTTTCTTT
>TRBV11-3|TRBD1|TRBJ2-5|NA
CASSLGAAVTGETQYF
TGTGCCAGCAGCTTAGGGGCGGCGGTGACAGGGGAGACCCAGTACTTC
>TRBV6-5|NA|TRBJ1-5|NA
CASSPLGGNQPQHF
TGTGCCAGCAGCCCCCTCGGGGGGAATCAGCCCCAGCATTTT
>TRBV10-2|TRBD2|TRBJ2-1|NA
CASTGTRKTPQFF
TGCGCCAGCACCGGGACTAGAAAGACCCCCCAGTTCTTC
>TRBV6-5|NA|TRBJ1-2|NA
CASSRDPSEGGYTF
TGTGCCAGCAGCCGCGACCCATCCGAGGGGGGCTACACCTTC
>TRBV11-2|TRBD2|TRBJ2-7|NA
CASSPRLAGAYEQYF
TGTGCCAGCAGCCCCAGACTAGCCGGCGCCTACGAGCAGTACTTC
>TRBV11-3|NA|TRBJ2-3|NA
CASSLDVGGGTDTQYF
TGTGCCAGCAGCTTAGATGTCGGAGGGGGCACAGATACGCAGTATTTT
>TRBV10-3|NA|TRBJ2-7|NA
CAISPRDTSYEQYF
TGTGCCATCAGTCCTCGGGACACCTCCTACGAGCAGTACTTC
>TRBV18|NA|TRBJ1-5|NA
CASSPLSGVGSNQPQHF
TGTGCCAGCTCACCACTGTCAGGGGTTGGGAGCAATCAGCCCCAGCATTTT
>TRBV28|TRBD1|TRBJ2-1|once
CASSSDRAEFF
TGTGCCAGCAGCTCCGACAGGGCCGAGTTCTTC
>TRBV27|NA|TRBJ1-5|NA
CASSPQRSNQPQHF
TGTGCCAGCAGTCCCCAAAGGAGCAATCAGCCCCAGCATTTT
>TRBV6-5|NA|TRBJ2-5|NA
CASERKETQYF
TGTGCCAGCGAAAGGAAGGAGACCCAGTACTTC
>TRBV7-9|NA|TRBJ1-2|NA
CASSAEYTF
TGTGCCAGCAGCGCCGAGTACACCTTC
>TRBV19|NA|TRBJ2-3|NA
CASSIGDRRSTDTQYF
TGTGCCAGTAGTATAGGCGACAGACGGAGCACAGATACGCAGTATTTT
>TRBV15|TRBD2|TRBJ2-1|NA
CATSRSPGTSGERAYNEQFF
TGTGCCACCAGCAGATCACCCGGGACTAGCGGGGAAAGAGCCTACAATGAGCAGTTCTTC
>TRBV5-4|TRBD1|TRBJ2-1|once
CASSPFSRDRAYNEQFF
TGTGCCAGCAGTCCCTTCTCCCGGGACAGGGCCTACAATGAGCAGTTCTTC
>TRBV4-1|NA|TRBJ1-6|NA
CASSQPLDSYNSPLHF
TGCGCCAGCAGCCAACCGCTGGACTCCTATAATTCACCCCTCCACTTT
>TRBV29-1|NA|TRBJ1-2|NA
CSVQYGDYGYTF
TGCAGCGTCCAATACGGCGACTATGGCTACACCTTC
>TRBV2|NA|TRBJ1-6|NA
CASSAEAGNLDSPLHF
TGTGCCAGCAGTGCTGAGGCAGGCAACCTGGATTCACCCCTCCACTTT
>TRBV10-1|TRBD2|TRBJ2-3|NA
CASASSGRATDTQYF
TGCGCCAGCGCGTCTAGCGGGAGGGCTACAGATACGCAGTATTTT
>TRBV9|TRBD1|TRBJ2-7|NA
CASSFAGQGWYEQYF
TGTGCCAGCAGCTTTGCGGGACAGGGGTGGTACGAGCAGTACTTC
>TRBV6-5|NA|TRBJ1-5|NA
CASSLGVYSNQPQHF
TGTGCCAGCAGTTTGGGGGTCTATAGCAATCAGCCCCAGCATTTT
>TRBV19|NA|TRBJ1-2|NA
CASSVTWDSGYGYTF
TGTGCCAGTAGTGTGACGTGGGACTCCGGCTATGGCTACACCTTC
>TRBV4-1|NA|TRBJ1-1|few
CASSQGRTNTEAFF
TGCGCCAGCAGCCAAGGCAGGACCAACACTGAAGCTTTCTTT
>TRBV11-2|NA|TRBJ1-2|NA
CASSLDRSRAYYTF
TGTGCCAGCAGCTTAGATCGGAGTAGGGCTTACTACACCTTC
>TRBV14|TRBD1|TRBJ1-3|NA
CASSDRRDRAGNTIYF
TGTGCCAGCAGCGACAGGCGGGACAGGGCTGGAAACACCATATATTTT
>TRBV13|NA|TRBJ2-4|NA
CASSLTGGFVAKNIQYF
TGTGCCAGCAGCTTAACTGGTGGATTCGTAGCCAAAAACATTCAGTACTTC
>TRBV5-1|TRBD1|TRBJ1-4|NA
CASSVGQGATVREKLFF
TGCGCCAGCAGCGTGGGACAGGGGGCGACCGTGCGAGAAAAACTGTTTTTT
>TRBV9|TRBD1|TRBJ2-7|NA
CASSVGDSQYEQYF
TGTGCCAGCAGCGTCGGGGACAGCCAGTACGAGCAGTACTTC
>TRBV7-9|NA|TRBJ2-1|NA
CASSPLSYNEQFF
TGTGCCAGCAGCCCTCTCTCCTACAATGAGCAGTTCTTC
>TRBV7-9|NA|TRBJ1-2|NA
CASSSGQNYGYTF
TGTGCCAGCAGCTCCGGACAGAACTATGGCTACACCTTC
>TRBV5-1|NA|TRBJ2-7|NA
CASSLAKWEEQYF
TGCGCCAGCAGCTTGGCCAAGTGGGAGGAGCAGTACTTC
>TRBV2|TRBD1|TRBJ2-7|NA
CASSQGQGGGYEQYF
TGTGCCAGCAGCCAAGGACAGGGTGGGGGCTACGAGCAGTACTTC
>TRBV5-1|NA|TRBJ2-3|NA
CASSSSSSTDTQYF
TGCGCCAGCAGCTCCTCTTCCAGCACAGATACGCAGTATTTT